This TCR beta chain was obtained from a study of shared clonotypes between healthy human individuals. Points from the study as a whole: Inspection by rarefaction showed sorted-subset sequencing to be incomplete despite large depth.

A word on this clone: Its antigen is as yet unknown.

Sequenced by immunoSEQ multiplex PCR; TCRdb stores in-frame clones only, minus some. The repertoire includes roughly 2.5 million clones, 85% to 95% of them detected once, and over 0.12% sits in the top ten. The donor population consisted of healthy HIV-negative adults with no recent acute infections or vaccinations. Trimming took 10 bases from V and 3 from J, leaving 16 bases between them. The germline CDR1 and CDR2 sequences are SGHVS and FQNEAQ. The CDR3 has 14 amino acids. The V and J genes are TRBV7-8 and TRBJ1-3; no definite D call. This clonotype was obtained from a man between 18 and 35 years old in good health. The source material was naive CD4+ T cells sorted from blood. Subset noted: CD45RA+ positively selected. The CDR3 coding sequence is TGTGCCACCGCGGCTTCTTCGGGTGGAAACACCATATATTTT. As protein: CATAASSGGNTIYF.